A selection of T cell receptor gamma chains follows, all from one sample in a study of Vδ1+ human thymocytes. TCRdb re-called the multiplex PCR reads using CATT. The repertoire consists of 36,000 or so gamma-chain clones, with 20% occurring once and the leading ten covering roughly 2%. Material for sequencing was Vdelta1+ gamma-delta thymocytes from the thymus. These receptor sequences come from a girl younger than two who had congenital heart surgery. Both conserved end residues are part of each CDR3. For some rows the clone size is stated as once, few or many, or as a class when expanded; others skip it.

j_gene: TRGJP
v_gene: TRGV9
abundance: few
CDR3nt: TGTGCCTTGTGGGAGACCATCCAAGAGTTGGGCAAAAAAATCAAGGTATTT
CDR3aa: CALWETIQELGKKIKVF

j_gene: TRGJ1/TRGJ2
v_gene: TRGV4
abundance: .
CDR3nt: TGTGCCACCTGGGATGGGCGGAGTAGTTATAAGAAACTCTTT
CDR3aa: CATWDGRSSYKKLF

j_gene: TRGJ1/TRGJ2
v_gene: TRGV2
abundance: few
CDR3nt: TGTGCCACCTGGGACGGACATCATTATTATAAGAAACTCTTT
CDR3aa: CATWDGHHYYKKLF

j_gene: TRGJ1/TRGJ2
v_gene: TRGV9
abundance: once
CDR3nt: TGTGCCTTGTGGGACTCCAATTACCGGAGTAAGAAACTCTTT
CDR3aa: CALWDSNYRSKKLF

j_gene: TRGJP2
v_gene: TRGV2
abundance: .
CDR3nt: TGTGCCACCTGGGACGGCACGGGGTATAGTAGTGATTGGATCAAGACGTTT
CDR3aa: CATWDGTGYSSDWIKTF

j_gene: TRGJ1/TRGJ2
v_gene: TRGV8
abundance: .
CDR3nt: TGTGCCACCTGGGATAGGCCGGGAGGAGATTATAAGAAACTCTTT
CDR3aa: CATWDRPGGDYKKLF

j_gene: TRGJ1/TRGJ2
v_gene: TRGV3
abundance: .
CDR3nt: TGTGCCACCTGGGACCGTACGGTTTTTAAACTCTTT
CDR3aa: CATWDRTVFKLF

j_gene: TRGJ1/TRGJ2
v_gene: TRGV2
abundance: .
CDR3nt: TGTGCCACCTGGGACGGATTCCCTTATTATAAGAAACTCTTT
CDR3aa: CATWDGFPYYKKLF

j_gene: TRGJ1/TRGJ2
v_gene: TRGV9
abundance: .
CDR3nt: TGTGCCTTGTGGGAGCTACTGAATTATTATAAGAAACTCTTT
CDR3aa: CALWELLNYYKKLF

j_gene: TRGJ1/TRGJ2
v_gene: TRGV8
abundance: few
CDR3nt: TGTGCCACCTGGGATGGCGGTTATTATAAGAAACTCTTT
CDR3aa: CATWDGGYYKKLF

j_gene: TRGJ1/TRGJ2
v_gene: TRGV2
abundance: few
CDR3nt: TGTGCCACCTGGCCTTATAAGAAACTCTTT
CDR3aa: CATWPYKKLF

j_gene: TRGJ1/TRGJ2
v_gene: TRGV8
abundance: .
CDR3nt: TGTGCCACCTGGAATAAGAATTATTATAAGAAACTCTTT
CDR3aa: CATWNKNYYKKLF

j_gene: TRGJ1/TRGJ2
v_gene: TRGV3
abundance: few
CDR3nt: TGTGCCACCTGGGACAGGCTAAGGGTAAATTATTATAAGAAACTCTTT
CDR3aa: CATWDRLRVNYYKKLF

j_gene: TRGJ1/TRGJ2
v_gene: TRGV4
abundance: .
CDR3nt: TGTGCCACCTGGACGCCCGTTAATTATTATAAGAAACTCTTT
CDR3aa: CATWTPVNYYKKLF

j_gene: TRGJ1/TRGJ2
v_gene: TRGV3
abundance: .
CDR3nt: TGTGCCACCTGGGACAGGCGAACTTATTATAAGAAACTCTTT
CDR3aa: CATWDRRTYYKKLF

j_gene: TRGJP2
v_gene: TRGV5
abundance: .
CDR3nt: TGTGCCACCTGGGACAGGGTCTCTCGTAGTGATTGGATCAAGACGTTT
CDR3aa: CATWDRVSRSDWIKTF

j_gene: TRGJ1/TRGJ2
v_gene: TRGV2
abundance: .
CDR3nt: TGTGCCACCTGGGACGAAGGGAGGTATTATAAGAAACTCTTT
CDR3aa: CATWDEGRYYKKLF

j_gene: TRGJ1/TRGJ2
v_gene: TRGV4
abundance: few
CDR3nt: TGTGCCACCTGGGATGGCCCTCGGTATTATAAGAAACTCTTT
CDR3aa: CATWDGPRYYKKLF

j_gene: TRGJP2
v_gene: TRGV2
abundance: .
CDR3nt: TGTGCCACCTGGGACGGGCCAGGTAGTAGTGATTGGATCAAGACGTTT
CDR3aa: CATWDGPGSSDWIKTF

j_gene: TRGJ1/TRGJ2
v_gene: TRGV8
abundance: few
CDR3nt: TGTGCCACCTGGGATAGGCCTCGAAGAAAGAAACTCTTT
CDR3aa: CATWDRPRRKKLF

j_gene: TRGJ1/TRGJ2
v_gene: TRGV2
abundance: .
CDR3nt: TGTGCCACCTGGGACTGGCAGGCATCGACGAAACTCTTT
CDR3aa: CATWDWQASTKLF

j_gene: TRGJ1/TRGJ2
v_gene: TRGV3
abundance: .
CDR3nt: TGTGCCACCTGGGACAGGCTCCCCCTCTCCCCTTATTATAAGAAACTCTTT
CDR3aa: CATWDRLPLSPYYKKLF

j_gene: TRGJP1
v_gene: TRGV2
abundance: .
CDR3nt: TGTGCCACCTGGGACGAAGGTGGTTGGTTCAAGATATTT
CDR3aa: CATWDEGGWFKIF

j_gene: TRGJ1/TRGJ2
v_gene: TRGV9
abundance: few
CDR3nt: TGTGCCTTGTGGGAGAACCATTATTATAAGAAACTCTTT
CDR3aa: CALWENHYYKKLF

j_gene: TRGJP2
v_gene: TRGV2
abundance: few
CDR3nt: TGTGCCACCTGGGACGGGCTAGGTGATTGGATCAAGACGTTT
CDR3aa: CATWDGLGDWIKTF

j_gene: TRGJ1/TRGJ2
v_gene: TRGV2
abundance: .
CDR3nt: TGTGCCACCGGGGACGGGCCGCGGGGTTATAAGAAACTCTTT
CDR3aa: CATGDGPRGYKKLF

j_gene: TRGJ1/TRGJ2
v_gene: TRGV3
abundance: few
CDR3nt: TGTGCCACCTGGGACAGGCTACGGAAGAAACTCTTT
CDR3aa: CATWDRLRKKLF

j_gene: TRGJP1
v_gene: TRGV9
abundance: few
CDR3nt: TGTGCCTTGCCTAGGTTCAAGATATTT
CDR3aa: CALPRFKIF

j_gene: TRGJ1/TRGJ2
v_gene: TRGV4
abundance: .
CDR3nt: TGTGCCACCTGGGACCACCCAGACAGGAAACTCTTT
CDR3aa: CATWDHPDRKLF

j_gene: TRGJ1/TRGJ2
v_gene: TRGV8
abundance: .
CDR3nt: TGTGCCACCTGGGCCCTATGTCCCTATAAGAAACTCTTT
CDR3aa: CATWALCPYKKLF

j_gene: TRGJ1/TRGJ2
v_gene: TRGV4
abundance: .
CDR3nt: TGTGCCACCTGGGATCATAAGCTCTTGAGGAATTATTATAAGAAACTCTTT
CDR3aa: CATWDHKLLRNYYKKLF

j_gene: TRGJ1/TRGJ2
v_gene: TRGV2
abundance: .
CDR3nt: TGTGCCACCTGGGACGGGCCCACTTATTATAAGAAACTCTTT
CDR3aa: CATWDGPTYYKKLF

j_gene: TRGJP2
v_gene: TRGV3
abundance: few
CDR3nt: TGTGCCACCTGGGACGGGCTTGGGATCAAGACGTTT
CDR3aa: CATWDGLGIKTF

j_gene: TRGJ1/TRGJ2
v_gene: TRGV4
abundance: .
CDR3nt: TGTGCCACCTGGGATAAGGGGGAAAAGTATTATAAGAAACTCTTT
CDR3aa: CATWDKGEKYYKKLF

j_gene: TRGJ1/TRGJ2
v_gene: TRGV2
abundance: .
CDR3nt: TGTGCCACCTGGGACAGGCGCGGATCGGAGAAACTCTTT
CDR3aa: CATWDRRGSEKLF